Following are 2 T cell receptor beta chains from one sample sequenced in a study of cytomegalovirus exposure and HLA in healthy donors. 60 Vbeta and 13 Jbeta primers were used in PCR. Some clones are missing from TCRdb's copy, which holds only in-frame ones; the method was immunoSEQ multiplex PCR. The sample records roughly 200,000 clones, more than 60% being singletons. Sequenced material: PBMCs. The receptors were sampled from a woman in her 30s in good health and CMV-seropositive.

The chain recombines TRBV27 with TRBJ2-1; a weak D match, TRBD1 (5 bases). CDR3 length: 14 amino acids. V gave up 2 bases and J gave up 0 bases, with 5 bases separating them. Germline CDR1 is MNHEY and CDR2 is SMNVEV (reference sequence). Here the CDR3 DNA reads TGTGCCAGCAGTTTAAGGGGCTCCTACAATGAGCAGTTCTTC. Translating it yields CASSLRGSYNEQFF.

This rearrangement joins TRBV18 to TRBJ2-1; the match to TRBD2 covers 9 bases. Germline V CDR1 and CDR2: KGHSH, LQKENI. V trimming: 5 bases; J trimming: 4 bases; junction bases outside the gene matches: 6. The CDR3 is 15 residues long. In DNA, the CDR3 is TGTGCCAGCTCAGCAGCGGGAGGCCCTTACAATGAGCAGTTCTTC. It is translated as CASSAAGGPYNEQFF.